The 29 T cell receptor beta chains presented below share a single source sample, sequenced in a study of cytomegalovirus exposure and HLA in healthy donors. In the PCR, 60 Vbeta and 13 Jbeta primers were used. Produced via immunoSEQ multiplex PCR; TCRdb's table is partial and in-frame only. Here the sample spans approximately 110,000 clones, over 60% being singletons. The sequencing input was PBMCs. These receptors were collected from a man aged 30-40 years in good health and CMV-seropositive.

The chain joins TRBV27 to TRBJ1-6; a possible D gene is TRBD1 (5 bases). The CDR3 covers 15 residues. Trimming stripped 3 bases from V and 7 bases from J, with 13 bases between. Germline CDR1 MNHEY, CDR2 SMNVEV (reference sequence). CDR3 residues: CASSFISQGNSPLHF. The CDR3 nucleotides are TGTGCCAGCAGTTTCATATCGCAGGGAAATTCACCCCTCCACTTT.

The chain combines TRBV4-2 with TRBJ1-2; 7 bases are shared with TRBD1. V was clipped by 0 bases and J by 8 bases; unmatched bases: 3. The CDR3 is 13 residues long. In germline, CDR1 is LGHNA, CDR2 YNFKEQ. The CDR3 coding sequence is TGTGCCAGCAGCCAAGATATAGGGGGCGGCTACACCTTC. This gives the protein CASSQDIGGGYTF.

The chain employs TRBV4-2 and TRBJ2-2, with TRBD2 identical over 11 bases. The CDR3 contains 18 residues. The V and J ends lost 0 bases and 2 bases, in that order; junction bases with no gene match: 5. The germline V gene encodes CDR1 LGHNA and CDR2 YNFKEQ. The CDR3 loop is CASSQEVAGGSNTGELFF. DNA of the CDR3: TGTGCCAGCAGCCAAGAGGTAGCGGGGGGGAGTAACACCGGGGAGCTGTTTTTT.

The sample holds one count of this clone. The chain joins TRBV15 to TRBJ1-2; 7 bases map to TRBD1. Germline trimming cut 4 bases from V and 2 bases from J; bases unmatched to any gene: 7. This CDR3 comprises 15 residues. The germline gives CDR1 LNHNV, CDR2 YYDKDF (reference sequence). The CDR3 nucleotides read TGTGCCACCAGCACTCCCAAGGGACAGAACTATGGCTACACCTTC. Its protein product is CATSTPKGQNYGYTF.

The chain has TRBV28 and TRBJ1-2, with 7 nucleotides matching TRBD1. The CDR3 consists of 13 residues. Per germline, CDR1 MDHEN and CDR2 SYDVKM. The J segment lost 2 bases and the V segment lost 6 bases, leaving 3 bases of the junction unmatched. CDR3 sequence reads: CASRVGQNYGYTF. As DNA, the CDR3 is TGTGCCAGCAGGGTGGGACAGAACTATGGCTACACCTTC.

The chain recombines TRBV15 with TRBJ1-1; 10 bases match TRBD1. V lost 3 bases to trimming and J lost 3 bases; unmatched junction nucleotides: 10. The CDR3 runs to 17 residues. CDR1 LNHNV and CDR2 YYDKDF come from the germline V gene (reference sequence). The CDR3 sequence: CATSSLDRGQSDTEAFF. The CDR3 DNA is TGTGCCACCAGCAGCCTAGACAGGGGGCAATCGGACACTGAAGCTTTCTTT. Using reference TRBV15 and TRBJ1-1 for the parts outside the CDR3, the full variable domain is DAMVIQNPRYQVTQFGKPVTLSCSQTLNHNVMYWYQQKSSQAPKLLFHYYDKDFNNEADTPDNFQSRRPNTSFCFLDIRSPGLGDTAMYLCATSSLDRGQSDTEAFFGQGTRLTVV.

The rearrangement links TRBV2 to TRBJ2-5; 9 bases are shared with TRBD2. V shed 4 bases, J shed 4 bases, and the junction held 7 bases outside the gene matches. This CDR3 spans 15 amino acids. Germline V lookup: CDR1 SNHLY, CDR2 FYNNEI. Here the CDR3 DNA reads TGTGCCAGCAGTGCTGGCGGGGGGGCAGGAGAGACCCAGTACTTC. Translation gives CASSAGGGAGETQYF.

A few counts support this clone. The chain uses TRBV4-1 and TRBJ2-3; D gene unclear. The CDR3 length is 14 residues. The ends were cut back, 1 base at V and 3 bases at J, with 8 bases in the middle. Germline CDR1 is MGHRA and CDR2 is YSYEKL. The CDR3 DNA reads TGCGCCAGCAGCCAAGCGGAGACTACAGATACGCAGTATTTT. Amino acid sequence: CASSQAETTDTQYF.

Written as DNA, the CDR3 is TGTGCCAGTAGTATCCAGTACAATGAGCAGTTCTTC. Amino acid sequence: CASSIQYNEQFF. The chain joins TRBV19 to TRBJ2-1; D gene uncertain. Trimming removed 3 bases from V and 4 bases from J, with 4 bases in between. The CDR3 has 12 amino acids. Germline values: CDR1 LNHDA, CDR2 SQIVND (reference sequence).

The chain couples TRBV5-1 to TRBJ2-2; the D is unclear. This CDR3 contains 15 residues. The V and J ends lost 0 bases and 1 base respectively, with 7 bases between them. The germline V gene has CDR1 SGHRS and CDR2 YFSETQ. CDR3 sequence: CASSLDRVNTGELFF. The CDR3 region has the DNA TGCGCCAGCAGCTTGGACAGAGTGAACACCGGGGAGCTGTTTTTT.

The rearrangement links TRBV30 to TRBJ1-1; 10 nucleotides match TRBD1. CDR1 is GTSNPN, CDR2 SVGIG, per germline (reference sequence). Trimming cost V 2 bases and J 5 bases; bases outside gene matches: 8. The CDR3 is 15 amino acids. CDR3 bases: TGTGCCTGGAGTCCCGGGACAGGGGAGAGGACTGAAGCTTTCTTT. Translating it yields CAWSPGTGERTEAFF.

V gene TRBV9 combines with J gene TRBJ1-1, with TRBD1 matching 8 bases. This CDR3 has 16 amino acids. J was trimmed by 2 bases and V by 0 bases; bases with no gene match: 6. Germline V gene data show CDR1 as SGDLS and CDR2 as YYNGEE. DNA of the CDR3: TGTGCCAGCAGCGTAGCGACAGGGGAGGACAACACTGAAGCTTTCTTT. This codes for CASSVATGEDNTEAFF. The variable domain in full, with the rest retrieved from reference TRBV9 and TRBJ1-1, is DSGVTQTPKHLITATGQRVTLRCSPRSGDLSVYWYQQSLDQGLQFLIQYYNGEERAKGNILERFSAQQFPDLHSELNLSSLELGDSALYFCASSVATGEDNTEAFFGQGTRLTVV.

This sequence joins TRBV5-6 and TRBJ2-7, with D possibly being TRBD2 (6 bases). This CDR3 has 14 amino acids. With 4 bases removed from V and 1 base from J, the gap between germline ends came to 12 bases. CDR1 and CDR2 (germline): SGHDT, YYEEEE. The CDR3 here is CASSRGRVSYEQYF. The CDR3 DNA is TGTGCCAGCAGCCGGGGGAGAGTGTCCTACGAGCAGTACTTC.

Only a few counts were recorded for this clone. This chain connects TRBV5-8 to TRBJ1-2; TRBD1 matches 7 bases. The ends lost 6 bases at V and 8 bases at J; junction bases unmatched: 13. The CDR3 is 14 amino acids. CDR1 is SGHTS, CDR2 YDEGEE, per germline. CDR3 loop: CASTLPPWTGGYTF. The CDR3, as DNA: TGTGCCAGCACCCTGCCCCCATGGACAGGAGGCTACACCTTC.

The CDR3 region has the DNA TGTGCCAGCACGGTGGGGCCGAACACTGAAGCTTTCTTT. As protein: CASTVGPNTEAFF. The chain uses TRBV27 and TRBJ1-1, with D tentatively TRBD1 (5 bases). V was cut by 7 bases and J by 1 base, with 10 bases left in between. This CDR3 region has 13 residues. Germline values: CDR1 MNHEY, CDR2 SMNVEV (reference sequence).

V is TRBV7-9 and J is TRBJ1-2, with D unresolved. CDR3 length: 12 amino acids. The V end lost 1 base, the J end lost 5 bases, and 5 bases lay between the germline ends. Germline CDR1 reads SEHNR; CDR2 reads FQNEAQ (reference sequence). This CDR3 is CASSLDIYGYTF. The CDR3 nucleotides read TGTGCCAGCAGCTTAGATATTTATGGCTACACCTTC.

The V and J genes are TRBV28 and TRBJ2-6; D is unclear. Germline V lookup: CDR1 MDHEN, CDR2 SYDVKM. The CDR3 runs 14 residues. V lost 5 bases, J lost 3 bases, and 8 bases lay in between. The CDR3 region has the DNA TGTGCCAGCAGTCCTACGGGTGGGGCCAACGTCCTGACTTTC. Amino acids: CASSPTGGANVLTF.

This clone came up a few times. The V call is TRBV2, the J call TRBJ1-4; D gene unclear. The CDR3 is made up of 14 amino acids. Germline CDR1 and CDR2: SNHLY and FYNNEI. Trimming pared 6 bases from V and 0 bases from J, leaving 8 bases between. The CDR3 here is CASSSEATNEKLFF. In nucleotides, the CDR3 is TGTGCCAGCAGCAGCGAAGCAACTAATGAAAAACTGTTTTTT.

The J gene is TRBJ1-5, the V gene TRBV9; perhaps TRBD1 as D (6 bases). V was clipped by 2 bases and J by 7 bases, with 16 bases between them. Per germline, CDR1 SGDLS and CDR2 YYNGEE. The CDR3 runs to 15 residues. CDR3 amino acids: CASSVLGGAGQPQHF. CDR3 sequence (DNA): TGTGCCAGCAGCGTCCTCGGGGGGGCGGGCCAGCCCCAGCATTTT.

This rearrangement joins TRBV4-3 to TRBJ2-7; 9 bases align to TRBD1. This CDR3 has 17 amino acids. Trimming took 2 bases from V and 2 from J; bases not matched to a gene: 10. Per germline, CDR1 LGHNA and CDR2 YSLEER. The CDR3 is CASSQYFPRQGAYEQYF. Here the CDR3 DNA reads TGCGCCAGCAGCCAATACTTCCCGAGACAGGGGGCCTACGAGCAGTACTTC.

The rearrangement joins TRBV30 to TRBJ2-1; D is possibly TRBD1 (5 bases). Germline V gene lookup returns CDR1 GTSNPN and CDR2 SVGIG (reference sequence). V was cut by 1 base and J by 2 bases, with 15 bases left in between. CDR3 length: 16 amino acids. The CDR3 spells CAWSDFRQIPYNEQFF. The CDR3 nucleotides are TGTGCCTGGAGTGATTTTAGACAGATTCCCTACAATGAGCAGTTCTTC. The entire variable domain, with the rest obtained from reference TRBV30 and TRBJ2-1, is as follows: SQTIHQWPATLVQPVGSPLSLECTVEGTSNPNLYWYRQAAGRGLQLLFYSVGIGQISSEVPQNLSASRPQDRQFILSSKKLLLSDSGFYLCAWSDFRQIPYNEQFFGPGTRLTVL.

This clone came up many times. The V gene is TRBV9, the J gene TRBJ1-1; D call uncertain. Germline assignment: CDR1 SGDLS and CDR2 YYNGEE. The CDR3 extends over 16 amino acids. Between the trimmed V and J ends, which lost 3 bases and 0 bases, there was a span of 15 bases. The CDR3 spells CASSAWLGSMNTEAFF. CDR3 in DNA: TGTGCCAGCAGCGCCTGGTTGGGCAGCATGAACACTGAAGCTTTCTTT.

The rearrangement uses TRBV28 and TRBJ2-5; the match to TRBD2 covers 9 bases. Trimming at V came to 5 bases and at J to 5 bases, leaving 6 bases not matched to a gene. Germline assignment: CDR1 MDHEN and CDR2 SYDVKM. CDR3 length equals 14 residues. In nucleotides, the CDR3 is TGTGCCAGCAGTCGAAGCGGGAGGCGGGAGACCCAGTACTTC. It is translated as CASSRSGRRETQYF.

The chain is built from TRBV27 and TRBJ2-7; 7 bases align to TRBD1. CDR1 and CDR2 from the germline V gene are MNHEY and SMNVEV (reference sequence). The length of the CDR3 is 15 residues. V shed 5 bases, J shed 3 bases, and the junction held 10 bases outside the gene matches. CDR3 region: CASSPYRGQSYEQYF. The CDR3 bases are TGTGCCAGCAGTCCCTACAGGGGCCAAAGCTACGAGCAGTACTTC.

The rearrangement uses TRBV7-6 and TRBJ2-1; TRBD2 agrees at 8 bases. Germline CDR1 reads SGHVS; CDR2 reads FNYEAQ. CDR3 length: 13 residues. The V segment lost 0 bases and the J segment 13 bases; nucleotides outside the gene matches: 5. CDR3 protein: CASSLAGTRGQFF. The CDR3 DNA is TGTGCCAGCAGCTTAGCAGGGACTAGGGGCCAGTTCTTC. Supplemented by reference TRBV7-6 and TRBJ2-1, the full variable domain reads GAGVSQSPRYKVTKRGQDVALRCDPISGHVSLYWYRQALGQGPEFLTYFNYEAQQDKSGLPNDRFSAERPEGSISTLTIQRTEQRDSAMYRCASSLAGTRGQFFGPGTRLTVL.

CDR3 loop: CASSVLGDTFYNEQFF. The CDR3 DNA reads as TGTGCCAGCAGTGTCCTCGGGGACACCTTCTACAATGAGCAGTTCTTC. The chain is built from TRBV6-1 and TRBJ2-1; maybe TRBD1 (6 bases). The CDR3 extends over 16 amino acids. The germline gives CDR1 MNHNS, CDR2 SASEGT. V was pared by 4 bases and J by 3 bases, with 16 bases between.

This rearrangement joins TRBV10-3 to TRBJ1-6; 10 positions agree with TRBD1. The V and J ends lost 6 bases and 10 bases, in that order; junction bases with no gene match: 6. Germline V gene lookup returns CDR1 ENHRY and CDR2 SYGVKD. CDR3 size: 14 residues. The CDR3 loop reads CAIRDRQGASPLHF. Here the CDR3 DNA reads TGTGCCATCAGGGACCGACAGGGGGCCTCACCCCTCCACTTT.

In DNA, the CDR3 is TGTGCCAGTAGAACTGGGCCGCGCAATGAGCAGTTCTTC. Protein product: CASRTGPRNEQFF. The chain combines TRBV2 with TRBJ2-1; no clear D gene. Germline assignment: CDR1 SNHLY and CDR2 FYNNEI. The CDR3 totals 13 residues. The V end was cut by 9 bases, the J end by 6 bases, with 15 bases between.

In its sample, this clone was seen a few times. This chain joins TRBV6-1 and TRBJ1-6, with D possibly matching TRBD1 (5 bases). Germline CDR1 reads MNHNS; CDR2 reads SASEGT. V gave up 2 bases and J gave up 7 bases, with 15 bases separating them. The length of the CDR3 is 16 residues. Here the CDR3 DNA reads TGTGCCAGCAGTGAACTGCAGGGAGGGACCAATTCACCCCTCCACTTT. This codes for CASSELQGGTNSPLHF.